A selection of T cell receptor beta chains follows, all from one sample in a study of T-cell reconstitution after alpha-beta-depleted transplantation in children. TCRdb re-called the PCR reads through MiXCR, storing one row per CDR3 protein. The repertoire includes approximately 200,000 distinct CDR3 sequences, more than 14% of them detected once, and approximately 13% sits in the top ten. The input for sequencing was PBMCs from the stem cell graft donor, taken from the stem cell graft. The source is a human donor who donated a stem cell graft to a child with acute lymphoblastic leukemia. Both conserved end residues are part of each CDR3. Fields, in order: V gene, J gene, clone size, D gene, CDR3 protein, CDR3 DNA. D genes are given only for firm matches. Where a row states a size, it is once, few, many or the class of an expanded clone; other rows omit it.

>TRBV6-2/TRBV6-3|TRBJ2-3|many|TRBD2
CASSYSRTSGSAQYF
TGTGCCAGCAGTTACTCGAGGACTAGCGGGAGCGCGCAGTATTTT
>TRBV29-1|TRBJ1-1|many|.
CSGARGPGSMNTEAFF
TGCAGCGGGGCGCGTGGCCCTGGGTCGATGAACACTGAAGCTTTCTTT
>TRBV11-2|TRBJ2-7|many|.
CASSLALEGYEQYF
TGTGCCAGCAGCTTAGCTCTAGAAGGCTACGAGCAGTACTTC
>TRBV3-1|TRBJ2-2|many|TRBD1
CASRDRGRTGELFF
TGTGCCAGTAGGGACAGGGGACGGACCGGGGAGCTGTTTTTT
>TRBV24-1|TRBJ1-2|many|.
CATSDFPQGPDGYTF
TGTGCCACCAGTGATTTCCCACAGGGTCCGGATGGCTACACCTTC
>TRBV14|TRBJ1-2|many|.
CASSQVVGDHGYTF
TGTGCCAGCAGCCAAGTGGTGGGAGATCATGGCTACACCTTC
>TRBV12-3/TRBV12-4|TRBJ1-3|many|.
CASSFGFGRGNTIYF
TGTGCCAGCAGTTTCGGGTTCGGGAGGGGAAACACCATATATTTT
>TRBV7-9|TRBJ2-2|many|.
CASSPPGGTGELFF
TGTGCCAGCAGCCCCCCTGGGGGTACCGGGGAGCTGTTTTTT
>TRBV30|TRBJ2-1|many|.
CAWSVRVLGSYNEQFF
TGTGCCTGGAGTGTAAGAGTATTGGGCTCCTACAATGAGCAGTTCTTC
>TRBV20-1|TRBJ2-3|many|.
CSALEPWGPDTQYF
TGCAGTGCTCTGGAACCCTGGGGCCCAGATACGCAGTATTTT
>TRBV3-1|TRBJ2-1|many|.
CASSQAVTSNEQFF
TGTGCCAGCAGCCAGGCCGTGACAAGCAATGAGCAGTTCTTC
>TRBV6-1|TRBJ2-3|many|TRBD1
CASTIDRGPSDTDTQYF
TGTGCCAGCACCATCGACAGGGGGCCTTCTGACACAGATACGCAGTATTTT
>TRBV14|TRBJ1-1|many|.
CASSHGGFTTEAFF
TGTGCCAGCAGCCACGGGGGATTCACCACTGAAGCTTTCTTT
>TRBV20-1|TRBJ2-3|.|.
CSAQKPSTDTQYF
TGCAGCGCGCAGAAACCTAGCACAGATACGCAGTATTTT
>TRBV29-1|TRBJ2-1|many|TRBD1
CSVLRGQANEQFF
TGCAGCGTTCTTCGGGGACAGGCTAATGAGCAGTTCTTC